This T cell receptor beta chain comes out of a study of blood T cell repertoires in COVID-19 (TCRdb year 2020). Study-level background: Samples from collaborators originated in the United States, Italy and Spain and spanned both the acute and convalescent phases of COVID-19. The prospective study material was composed of cDNA or gDNA derived from T cells, B-cell-depleted T cells, or PBMCs. Deeply sampled blood TCRbeta repertoires from subjects exposed to, actively infected with, or recovered from COVID-19 were included in the dataset. The repertoires were released in a freely available public database meant as a resource for research on the immune response to SARS-CoV-2. Samples were obtained from the ongoing ImmuneRACE study (first 160 participants) and from about 1,300 subjects provided by 6 global collaborators. Nearly every sample came with metadata listing a de-identified subject ID, COVID-19 status, age in years and sex. Where available, HLA class I and class II types were obtained from metadata supplied by the sample provider rather than from assay-based typing. Summary of the overall study and its limitations: The amount of clinical and demographic metadata varied by source and participant and was provided uncurated.

The immunoSEQ Assay, a bias-controlled multiplex PCR, was used to amplify TCRbeta CDR3 regions from genomic DNA. As for the original processing: The number of nucleated cells in each sample was estimated from the amplification of reference gene primers within the assay. Sequence reads were collapsed and filtered to measure the absolute abundance of every unique TCRbeta CDR3 rearrangement. Productive Simpson clonality was computed per sample as the square root of Simpson's diversity index over productive rearrangements. TCRdb re-hosts the immuneACCESS table, in-frame sequences only. Its copies lack some clones; in the studies checked, an unresolved V gene accounts for under half of them, and the cause for the rest is not known. Clone size and the V and J calls come from that table; the DNA yielded D and trimming. Recorded for this sample are over 100,000 clones; about nine tenths of them occurred a single time. The ten largest clones add up to approximately 4.2% of the sample.

Each collaborating institution followed its own protocols to collect whole blood in K2EDTA tubes. For TCRbeta analysis, collaborators shipped samples in one of three forms: frozen whole blood, isolated PBMCs, or DNA extracted from either of those sample types. CDR1 and CDR2 are read off the germline V gene as SGHAT and FQNNGV. The cysteine opens and the phenylalanine closes a CDR3 of 15 amino acids. Just CDR3 DNA is preserved here, 45 bases in frame from base 1. V is shortened by 5 bases, J by 1 base, and the region joining them spans 12 bases. Concerning this clone: It lacks a known antigen. Base quality data are lacking; no much larger clone is found one base away.

The origin of this receptor is a man aged 35 to 55 with acute or convalescent COVID-19. The chain uses TRBV11-2 and TRBJ1-3; the best D guess is TRBD1, with 6 bases matching. Sample: peripheral blood. The DNA reads as follows: TGTGCCAGCAGCCTCCGGGACATGTCTGGAAACACCATATATTTT. The translation is CASSLRDMSGNTIYF. The CDR3, completed at both ends by the reference TRBV11-2 and TRBJ1-3 genes, gives the full variable domain EAGVAQSPRYKIIEKRQSVAFWCNPISGHATLYWYQQILGQGPKLLIQFQNNGVVDDSQLPKDRFSAERLKGVDSTLKIQPAKLEDSAVYLCASSLRDMSGNTIYFGEGSWLTVV.